The rows below give T cell receptor beta chains drawn from one sample of a study of blood T cell repertoires in COVID-19. Some clones are missing from TCRdb's copy, which holds only in-frame ones; the method was immunoSEQ multiplex PCR. The data contain some 86,000 clones, 65% to 85% of them seen just once; the ten biggest clones take up roughly 30%. The sequencing sample was made of peripheral blood. The receptors were sampled from an elderly woman with active or convalescent COVID-19. CDR3s include the opening cysteine and the closing phenylalanine or tryptophan. The D gene is left open where the match is weak. Clone size, where shown, is once, few, many, or a class for clones that have expanded.

d_gene: .; j_gene: TRBJ1-1; abundance: once; v_gene: TRBV5-4; CDR3nt: TGTGCCAGCAGCGGGGACCCGGGAGGGACTGAAGCTTTCTTT; CDR3aa: CASSGDPGGTEAFF
d_gene: .; j_gene: TRBJ2-7; abundance: .; v_gene: TRBV18; CDR3nt: TGTGCCAGCACGACGGGACAAAGCTCCTACGAGCAGTACTTC; CDR3aa: CASTTGQSSYEQYF
d_gene: .; j_gene: TRBJ1-1; abundance: .; v_gene: TRBV5-1; CDR3nt: TGCGCCAGCAGCTTGTCATCTCAGATTTCTCCCACTGAAGCTTTCTTT; CDR3aa: CASSLSSQISPTEAFF
d_gene: .; j_gene: TRBJ2-7; abundance: .; v_gene: TRBV10-3; CDR3nt: TGTGCCATCAGTGGGACCGGGACACTTATTGGAGGCGAGCAGTACTTC; CDR3aa: CAISGTGTLIGGEQYF
d_gene: .; j_gene: TRBJ2-7; abundance: .; v_gene: TRBV6-1; CDR3nt: TGTGCCAGCAGTGAAGGAGGTATCCGGGGCGAGCAGTACTTC; CDR3aa: CASSEGGIRGEQYF
d_gene: .; j_gene: TRBJ1-2; abundance: .; v_gene: TRBV5-1; CDR3nt: TGCGCCAGCAGCTTGGGTGTGCGGGGCTACACCTTC; CDR3aa: CASSLGVRGYTF
d_gene: TRBD1; j_gene: TRBJ2-2; abundance: .; v_gene: TRBV11-3; CDR3nt: TGTGCCAGCAGCTTCCCAGGGGGCTCAAACACCGGGGAGCTGTTTTTT; CDR3aa: CASSFPGGSNTGELFF
d_gene: .; j_gene: TRBJ1-5; abundance: .; v_gene: TRBV19; CDR3nt: TGTGCCAGTAGCCCTCCTCAGGGATGGGATCAGCCCCAGCATTTT; CDR3aa: CASSPPQGWDQPQHF
d_gene: .; j_gene: TRBJ2-3; abundance: .; v_gene: TRBV27; CDR3nt: TGTGCCAGCAGTTTATTCAGGGGGGCCGATACGCAGTATTTT; CDR3aa: CASSLFRGADTQYF
d_gene: TRBD1; j_gene: TRBJ1-1; abundance: once; v_gene: TRBV27; CDR3nt: TGTGCCAGCAAGCGACAGGGGTGGACTGAAGCTTTCTTT; CDR3aa: CASKRQGWTEAFF
d_gene: TRBD1; j_gene: TRBJ1-1; abundance: .; v_gene: TRBV7-9; CDR3nt: TGTGCCAGCCGGACAGGGAAGAGCACTGAAGCTTTCTTT; CDR3aa: CASRTGKSTEAFF
d_gene: TRBD1; j_gene: TRBJ1-1; abundance: few; v_gene: TRBV19; CDR3nt: TGTGCCAGTACCTGGGACAGGGGAGCTTTCTTT; CDR3aa: CASTWDRGAFF
d_gene: TRBD1; j_gene: TRBJ1-4; abundance: .; v_gene: TRBV6-5; CDR3nt: TGTGCCAGCAGCTTCTTCCGGGACAGCGAAAAACTGTTTTTT; CDR3aa: CASSFFRDSEKLFF
d_gene: .; j_gene: TRBJ1-4; abundance: once; v_gene: TRBV6-5; CDR3nt: TGTGCCAGCAGTCGGACTAATGAAAAACTGTTTTTT; CDR3aa: CASSRTNEKLFF
d_gene: .; j_gene: TRBJ2-1; abundance: .; v_gene: TRBV20-1; CDR3nt: TGCAGTGCTAGTGTTGTCCTAGACAATGAGCAGTTCTTC; CDR3aa: CSASVVLDNEQFF
d_gene: .; j_gene: TRBJ2-3; abundance: .; v_gene: TRBV29-1; CDR3nt: TGCAGCGTTAGTACCGACTCGGGCACAGATACGCAGTATTTT; CDR3aa: CSVSTDSGTDTQYF
d_gene: .; j_gene: TRBJ1-1; abundance: few; v_gene: TRBV7-9; CDR3nt: TGTGCCAGCAGCTCGGACATCTGGGCGGAAGCTTTCTTT; CDR3aa: CASSSDIWAEAFF
d_gene: TRBD2; j_gene: TRBJ2-3; abundance: .; v_gene: TRBV18; CDR3nt: TGTGCCAGCTCACCTAGCGGGGGGGCAGATACGCAGTATTTT; CDR3aa: CASSPSGGADTQYF
d_gene: TRBD1; j_gene: TRBJ2-2; abundance: few; v_gene: TRBV2; CDR3nt: TGTGCCAGCAGTGGGGGACAGCCGACCGGGGAGCTGTTTTTT; CDR3aa: CASSGGQPTGELFF
d_gene: .; j_gene: TRBJ1-1; abundance: .; v_gene: TRBV5-1; CDR3nt: TGCGCCAGCAGCATAACAGGTGTGAACACTGAAGCTTTCTTT; CDR3aa: CASSITGVNTEAFF
d_gene: TRBD1; j_gene: TRBJ2-1; abundance: .; v_gene: TRBV11-2; CDR3nt: TGTGCCAGCAGCACAAGACAGGGCCACAATGAGCAGTTCTTC; CDR3aa: CASSTRQGHNEQFF
d_gene: TRBD2; j_gene: TRBJ2-5; abundance: .; v_gene: TRBV11-1; CDR3nt: TGTGCCAGCATCGGAGGACTAGCGGGAGTAGAGACCCAGTACTTC; CDR3aa: CASIGGLAGVETQYF
d_gene: TRBD1; j_gene: TRBJ1-4; abundance: .; v_gene: TRBV5-1; CDR3nt: TGCGCCAGCAGCCCGGACAGGGATAATGAAAAACTGTTTTTT; CDR3aa: CASSPDRDNEKLFF
d_gene: TRBD1; j_gene: TRBJ2-3; abundance: .; v_gene: TRBV7-3; CDR3nt: TGTGCCAGCAGCCCGACAGGGGTTAGCACAGATACGCAGTATTTT; CDR3aa: CASSPTGVSTDTQYF
d_gene: TRBD1; j_gene: TRBJ1-6; abundance: .; v_gene: TRBV9; CDR3nt: TGTGCCAGCAGCCGGGACAGCCTCTCACCCCTCCACTTT; CDR3aa: CASSRDSLSPLHF
d_gene: TRBD1; j_gene: TRBJ2-7; abundance: .; v_gene: TRBV6-5; CDR3nt: TGTGCCAGCGGTTCGGGACAGGGGTGGTACGAGCAGTACTTC; CDR3aa: CASGSGQGWYEQYF
d_gene: .; j_gene: TRBJ2-7; abundance: .; v_gene: TRBV6-1; CDR3nt: TGTGCCAGCAGTGAATCCAGGGACGAGCAGTACTTC; CDR3aa: CASSESRDEQYF
d_gene: .; j_gene: TRBJ1-2; abundance: .; v_gene: TRBV5-1; CDR3nt: TGCGCCAGCAGCTTGGATGGGGAGAGCGGTGGCTACACCTTC; CDR3aa: CASSLDGESGGYTF
d_gene: TRBD1; j_gene: TRBJ1-1; abundance: few; v_gene: TRBV5-8; CDR3nt: TGTGCCAGCAGCCCGACAGGGGAAGGGAACACTGAAGCTTTCTTT; CDR3aa: CASSPTGEGNTEAFF
d_gene: .; j_gene: TRBJ1-3; abundance: .; v_gene: TRBV7-2; CDR3nt: TGTGCCAGCAGCGGGACATACTCTGGAAACACCATATATTTT; CDR3aa: CASSGTYSGNTIYF
d_gene: .; j_gene: TRBJ2-2; abundance: .; v_gene: TRBV7-9; CDR3nt: TGTGCCAGCAGTCCTGTTAGCGCCGGGGAGCTGTTTTTT; CDR3aa: CASSPVSAGELFF
d_gene: .; j_gene: TRBJ1-3; abundance: .; v_gene: TRBV30; CDR3nt: TGTGCCTCCTCGGGGGGTTGTAACACCATATATTTT; CDR3aa: CASSGGCNTIYF
d_gene: TRBD1; j_gene: TRBJ1-2; abundance: .; v_gene: TRBV28; CDR3nt: TGTGCCAGCAGTTTCCAGGGGGCCGTGGGCTACACCTTC; CDR3aa: CASSFQGAVGYTF
d_gene: TRBD1; j_gene: TRBJ1-6; abundance: .; v_gene: TRBV5-1; CDR3nt: TGCGCCAGCAGCTTCACAGGGGACAGCTCCTATAATTCACCCCTCCACTTT; CDR3aa: CASSFTGDSSYNSPLHF
d_gene: TRBD2; j_gene: TRBJ2-3; abundance: .; v_gene: TRBV24-1; CDR3nt: TGTGCCACCAGTGAGGTTAGCGGGGGGGCAGGGGATACGCAGTATTTT; CDR3aa: CATSEVSGGAGDTQYF
d_gene: .; j_gene: TRBJ1-1; abundance: .; v_gene: TRBV11-2; CDR3nt: TGTGCCAGCAGCTTATCGCAGGGAAATACTGAAGCTTTCTTT; CDR3aa: CASSLSQGNTEAFF
d_gene: TRBD2; j_gene: TRBJ2-3; abundance: .; v_gene: TRBV11-2; CDR3nt: TGTGCCAGCAGCTCCGCCGGCCTAGCGGGGAGCACAGATACGCAGTATTTT; CDR3aa: CASSSAGLAGSTDTQYF
d_gene: TRBD2; j_gene: TRBJ2-2; abundance: .; v_gene: TRBV6-5; CDR3nt: TGTGCCAGCAGCGGGGGGGCCTCAGGGGAGCTGTTTTTT; CDR3aa: CASSGGASGELFF
d_gene: .; j_gene: TRBJ1-2; abundance: .; v_gene: TRBV18; CDR3nt: TGTGCCAGCTCACCAATGCCGGACAGCAAAAACTATGGCTACACCTTC; CDR3aa: CASSPMPDSKNYGYTF
d_gene: TRBD1; j_gene: TRBJ1-3; abundance: .; v_gene: TRBV4-1; CDR3nt: TGCGCCAGCAGCCAAGGGGACAGTCGCTCTGGAAACACCATATATTTT; CDR3aa: CASSQGDSRSGNTIYF
d_gene: .; j_gene: TRBJ1-2; abundance: .; v_gene: TRBV6-1; CDR3nt: TGTGCCAGCAACTTGGACACGACATACTATGGCTACACCTTC; CDR3aa: CASNLDTTYYGYTF
d_gene: TRBD1; j_gene: TRBJ1-2; abundance: .; v_gene: TRBV5-1; CDR3nt: TGCGCCAGCAGCGACAGGGGTATTGATGGCTACACCTTC; CDR3aa: CASSDRGIDGYTF
d_gene: TRBD1; j_gene: TRBJ2-5; abundance: .; v_gene: TRBV5-1; CDR3nt: TGCGCCAGCAGTCCCGCAGGGGACAGGGTAGAGACCCAGTACTTC; CDR3aa: CASSPAGDRVETQYF
d_gene: .; j_gene: TRBJ2-7; abundance: .; v_gene: TRBV2; CDR3nt: TGTGCCAGCAGTGTGGAGGGGTGGACCTACGAGCAGTACTTC; CDR3aa: CASSVEGWTYEQYF
d_gene: .; j_gene: TRBJ1-3; abundance: .; v_gene: TRBV7-2; CDR3nt: TGTGCCAGCAGCTTAGAAAGACACCACTCTGGAAACACCATATATTTT; CDR3aa: CASSLERHHSGNTIYF
d_gene: .; j_gene: TRBJ1-1; abundance: .; v_gene: TRBV29-1; CDR3nt: TGCAGCGTTGGGTACTTGAACACTGAAGCTTTCTTT; CDR3aa: CSVGYLNTEAFF
d_gene: TRBD1; j_gene: TRBJ1-1; abundance: few; v_gene: TRBV5-4; CDR3nt: TGTGCCAGCAGCTTGATAGGACAGGGGGCCACTGAAGCTTTCTTT; CDR3aa: CASSLIGQGATEAFF
d_gene: TRBD1; j_gene: TRBJ1-2; abundance: .; v_gene: TRBV28; CDR3nt: TGTGCCAGCAGTCAAGGCACAGGGGGGGTCTATGGCTACACCTTC; CDR3aa: CASSQGTGGVYGYTF
d_gene: TRBD1; j_gene: TRBJ2-2; abundance: once; v_gene: TRBV5-4; CDR3nt: TGTGCCAGCAGCCTGACAGGGGGCGCGGGGGAGCTGTTTTTT; CDR3aa: CASSLTGGAGELFF
d_gene: .; j_gene: TRBJ1-6; abundance: .; v_gene: TRBV6-2/TRBV6-3; CDR3nt: TGTGCCAGCAGTTCCATCATAACCGGGACAATGAATTCACCCCTCCACTTT; CDR3aa: CASSSIITGTMNSPLHF
d_gene: .; j_gene: TRBJ2-3; abundance: few; v_gene: TRBV7-3; CDR3nt: TGTGCCAGCAGCCTGGACAGTCGAGATACGCAGTATTTT; CDR3aa: CASSLDSRDTQYF